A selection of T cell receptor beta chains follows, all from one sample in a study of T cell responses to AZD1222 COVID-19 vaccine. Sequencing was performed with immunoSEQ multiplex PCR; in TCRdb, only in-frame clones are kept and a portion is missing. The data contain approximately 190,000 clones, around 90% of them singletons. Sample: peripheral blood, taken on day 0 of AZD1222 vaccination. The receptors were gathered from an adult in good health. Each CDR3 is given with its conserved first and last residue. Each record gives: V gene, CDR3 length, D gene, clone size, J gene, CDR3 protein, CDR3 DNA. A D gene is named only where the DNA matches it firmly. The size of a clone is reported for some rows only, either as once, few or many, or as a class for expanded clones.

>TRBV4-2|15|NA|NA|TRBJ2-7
CASSWGIADSYEQYF
TGTGCCAGCAGCTGGGGGATAGCGGACTCCTACGAGCAGTACTTC
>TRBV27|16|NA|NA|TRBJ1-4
CASSFGSGQGSEKLFF
TGTGCCAGCAGTTTCGGCTCCGGGCAGGGGAGCGAAAAACTGTTTTTT
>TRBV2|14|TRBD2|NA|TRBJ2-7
CASSGGRGKYEQYF
TGTGCCAGCAGTGGAGGGCGGGGGAAATACGAGCAGTACTTC
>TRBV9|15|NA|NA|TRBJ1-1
CASSVEWVMNTEAFF
TGTGCCAGCAGCGTAGAGTGGGTTATGAACACTGAAGCTTTCTTT
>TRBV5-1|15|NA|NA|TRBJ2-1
CASRYRDNSYNEQFF
TGCGCCAGCAGGTACAGAGATAACTCCTACAATGAGCAGTTCTTC
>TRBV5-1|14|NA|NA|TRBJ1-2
CASSLATVNYGYTF
TGCGCCAGCAGCTTGGCCACAGTTAACTATGGCTACACCTTC
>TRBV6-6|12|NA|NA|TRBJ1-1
CASSSTEPEAFF
TGTGCCAGCAGCTCGACGGAGCCTGAAGCTTTCTTT
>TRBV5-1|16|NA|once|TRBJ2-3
CASSLPLARSTDTQYF
TGCGCCAGCAGTCTGCCTCTAGCGCGAAGCACAGATACGCAGTATTTT
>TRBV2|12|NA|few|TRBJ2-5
CASSAVQETQYF
TGTGCCAGCAGTGCAGTTCAAGAGACCCAGTACTTC
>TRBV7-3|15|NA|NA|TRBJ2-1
CASSLPAPSYNEQFF
TGTGCCAGCAGCTTACCGGCCCCCTCCTACAATGAGCAGTTCTTC
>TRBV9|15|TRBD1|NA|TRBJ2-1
CASSEGTGYLGEQFF
TGTGCCAGCAGCGAGGGGACAGGGTACTTAGGTGAGCAGTTCTTC
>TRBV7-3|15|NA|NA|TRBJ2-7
CASSLMAAQGYEQYF
TGTGCCAGCAGCTTAATGGCAGCCCAGGGCTACGAGCAGTACTTC
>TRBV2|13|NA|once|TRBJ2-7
CASSNSGLYEQYF
TGTGCCAGCAGTAATAGCGGTCTCTACGAGCAGTACTTC
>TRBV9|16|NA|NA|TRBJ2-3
CASSRVQGGGTDTQYF
TGTGCCAGCAGCCGGGTCCAGGGGGGGGGCACAGATACGCAGTATTTT
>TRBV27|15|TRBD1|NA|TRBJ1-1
CASSFGTGLSTEAFF
TGTGCCAGCAGTTTCGGGACAGGGCTAAGCACTGAAGCTTTCTTT
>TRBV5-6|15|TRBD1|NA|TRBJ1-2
CASSFSGTGGAGYTF
TGTGCCAGCAGCTTTAGCGGGACAGGGGGCGCAGGCTACACCTTC
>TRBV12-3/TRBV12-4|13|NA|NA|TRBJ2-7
CASSFSPTREQYF
TGTGCCAGCAGTTTTTCCCCAACTCGGGAGCAGTACTTC
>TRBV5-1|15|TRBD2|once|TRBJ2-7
CASSLGLAGPYEQYF
TGCGCCAGCAGCTTGGGACTAGCGGGACCCTACGAGCAGTACTTC
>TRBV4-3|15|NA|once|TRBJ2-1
CASSQTGSSYNEQFF
TGCGCCAGCAGCCAAACGGGAAGCTCCTACAATGAGCAGTTCTTC
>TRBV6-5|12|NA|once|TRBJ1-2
CASGEWGYGYTF
TGTGCCAGCGGGGAGTGGGGGTATGGCTACACCTTC
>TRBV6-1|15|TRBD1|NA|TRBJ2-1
CASSEVGQTYNEQFF
TGTGCCAGCAGTGAGGTGGGACAGACCTACAATGAGCAGTTCTTC
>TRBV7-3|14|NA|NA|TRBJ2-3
CASSPQRLHHTQYF
TGTGCCAGCAGCCCTCAACGACTGCACCATACGCAGTATTTT
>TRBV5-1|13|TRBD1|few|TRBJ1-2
CASSLGDSYGYTF
TGCGCCAGCAGCTTGGGGGACAGCTATGGCTACACCTTC
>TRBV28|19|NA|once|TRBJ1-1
CASSLGRTYFKGLNTEAFF
TGTGCCAGCAGTTTAGGGAGGACGTATTTCAAAGGTCTGAACACTGAAGCTTTCTTT
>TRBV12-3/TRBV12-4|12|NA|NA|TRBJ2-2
CASSPSVGELFF
TGTGCCAGCAGTCCCAGCGTCGGGGAGCTGTTTTTT
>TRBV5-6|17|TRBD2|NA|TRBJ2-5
CASTSRFRLAGQETQYF
TGTGCCAGCACCTCCCGGTTCCGGCTAGCGGGGCAAGAGACCCAGTACTTC
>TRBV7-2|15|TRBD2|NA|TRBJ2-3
CASSLLAGSADTQYF
TGTGCCAGCAGCTTACTAGCGGGATCTGCAGATACGCAGTATTTT
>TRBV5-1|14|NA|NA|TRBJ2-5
CASSPYRSQETQYF
TGCGCCAGCAGCCCCTACAGGAGCCAAGAGACCCAGTACTTC
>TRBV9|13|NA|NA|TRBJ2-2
CASRRASTGELFF
TGTGCCAGCAGACGGGCGAGCACCGGGGAGCTGTTTTTT
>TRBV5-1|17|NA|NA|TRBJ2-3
CASSLRFGGISTDTQYF
TGCGCCAGCAGCTTAAGGTTCGGAGGTATCAGCACAGATACGCAGTATTTT
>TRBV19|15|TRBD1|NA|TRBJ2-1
CASSSDRGRHNEQFF
TGTGCCAGTAGTTCCGACAGGGGTAGGCACAATGAGCAGTTCTTC
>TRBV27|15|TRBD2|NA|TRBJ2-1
CASAPGTSGTNEQFF
TGTGCCAGCGCCCCCGGGACTAGCGGGACGAATGAGCAGTTCTTC
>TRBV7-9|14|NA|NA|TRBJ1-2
CASSLVGERGGYTF
TGTGCCAGCAGCTTAGTGGGGGAAAGAGGCGGCTACACCTTC
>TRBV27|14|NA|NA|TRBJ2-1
CASSLFSRYNEQFF
TGTGCCAGCAGTTTATTCTCACGTTACAATGAGCAGTTCTTC
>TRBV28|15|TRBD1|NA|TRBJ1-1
CASSLVRGHWTEAFF
TGTGCCAGCAGTTTAGTGAGGGGGCATTGGACTGAAGCTTTCTTT
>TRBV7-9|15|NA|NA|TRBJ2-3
CASSLGGTITDTQYF
TGTGCCAGCAGCTTGGGGGGTACTATCACAGATACGCAGTATTTT
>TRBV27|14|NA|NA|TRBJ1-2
CASSLLSGPYGYTF
TGTGCCAGCAGTTTACTGTCAGGTCCCTATGGCTACACCTTC
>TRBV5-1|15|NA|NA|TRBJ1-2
CASSLGQNTNYGYTF
TGCGCCAGCAGCTTGGGACAGAACACTAACTATGGCTACACCTTC
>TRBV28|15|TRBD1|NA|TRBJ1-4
CASSWGQGAREKLFF
TGTGCCAGCAGTTGGGGACAGGGGGCGAGAGAAAAACTGTTTTTT
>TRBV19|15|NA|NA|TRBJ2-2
CASSILRGPGGELFF
TGTGCCAGTAGTATATTGCGGGGGCCGGGCGGGGAGCTGTTTTTT
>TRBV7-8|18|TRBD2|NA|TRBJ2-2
CASSAEYPSGRGTGELFF
TGTGCCAGCAGCGCCGAGTACCCTAGCGGGAGAGGGACCGGGGAGCTGTTTTTT
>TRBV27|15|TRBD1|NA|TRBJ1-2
CASSSWTGRDYGYTF
TGTGCCAGCAGTTCCTGGACAGGGCGCGACTATGGCTACACCTTC
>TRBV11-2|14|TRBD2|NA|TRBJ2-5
CASSPRLAEETQYF
TGTGCCAGCAGCCCAAGACTAGCGGAAGAGACCCAGTACTTC
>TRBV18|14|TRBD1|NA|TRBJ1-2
CASSPRDRGYGYTF
TGTGCCAGCTCACCTCGGGACAGGGGGTATGGCTACACCTTC
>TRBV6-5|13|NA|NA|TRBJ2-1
CASSYSGPFEQFF
TGTGCCAGCAGTTACTCGGGCCCTTTTGAGCAGTTCTTC
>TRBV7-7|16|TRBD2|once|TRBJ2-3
CASSSTSGRGTDTQYF
TGTGCCAGCAGCTCGACTAGCGGGAGAGGCACAGATACGCAGTATTTT
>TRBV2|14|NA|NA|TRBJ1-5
CASSDGTNNQPQHF
TGTGCCAGCAGTGACGGGACAAACAATCAGCCCCAGCATTTT
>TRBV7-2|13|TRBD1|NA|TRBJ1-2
CASSQDRAGGYTF
TGTGCCAGCAGCCAGGACAGGGCTGGCGGCTACACCTTC
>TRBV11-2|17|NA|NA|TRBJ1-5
CASSLGRGQGLHQPQHF
TGTGCCAGCAGCTTAGGTCGGGGGCAGGGTTTACATCAGCCCCAGCATTTT
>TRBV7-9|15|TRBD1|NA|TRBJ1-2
CASSLGGQGADGYTF
TGTGCCAGCAGCTTAGGAGGTCAGGGGGCGGACGGCTACACCTTC
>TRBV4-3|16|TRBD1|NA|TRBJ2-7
CASSKVLGTGGYEQYF
TGCGCCAGCAGCAAAGTGTTAGGGACAGGGGGGTACGAGCAGTACTTC
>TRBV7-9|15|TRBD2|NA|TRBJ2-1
CASSLYGGDDNEQFF
TGTGCCAGCAGCTTATACGGGGGGGACGACAATGAGCAGTTCTTC
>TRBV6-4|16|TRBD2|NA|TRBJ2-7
CASSDSTTSGTYEQYF
TGTGCCAGCAGTGACTCGACCACTAGCGGCACCTACGAGCAGTACTTC
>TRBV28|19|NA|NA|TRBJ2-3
CASSLPPTGGVGAADTQYF
TGTGCCAGCAGTTTACCGCCGACGGGGGGCGTGGGGGCAGCGGATACGCAGTATTTT